This T cell receptor (beta chain) stems from a study of T cells after yellow fever vaccination. Study summary: Libraries from low-cell-number fractions were prepared with the SMART-Seq v4 Ultra Low Input RNA kit.

This clonotype has more than one count but fewer than ten. The CDR3 runs to 13 residues. CDR1 MNHEY and CDR2 SMNVEV come from the germline V gene (reference sequence). V dropped 5 bases and J dropped 1; count of bases not matched to a gene: 1. Making TCR cDNA involved 5'RACE template switching, which added UMIs and a universal primer site. TCRdb ran MiXCR on the 5' RACE reads and lists one entry per CDR3 protein. The sample has around 340,000 distinct CDR3 sequences; roughly 9.4% are singletons. The clonotype was recovered from a man in his late teens or twenties who received the YFV17D yellow fever vaccine. This sample comprised PBMCs, obtained on the day of the first yellow fever vaccination. The chain carries TRBV27 and TRBJ2-5; 7 nucleotides match TRBD2. The CDR3, as DNA: TGTGCCAGCAGTCGGACTAGCCAAGAGACCCAGTACTTC. Its translation is CASSRTSQETQYF.